The T cell receptor beta chain under discussion was sequenced for a study of CD8+ T cells in alopecia areata. For the study at large: Treatment comprised oral tofacitinib, 5 to 10 mg twice daily, in treated patients. Findings and caveats of the study: Tissue-resident alphabeta T cells belonging to normal skin likewise get sequenced within scalp specimens.

As the sequencing template, cDNA was produced by extracting RNA and reverse transcribing it. Only in-frame clones appear in the TCRdb table, and some are missing; sequencing was by immunoSEQ multiplex PCR. The repertoire consists of over 150,000 clones, with roughly 50% occurring once and the leading ten covering 5.5%. Treatment: oral pan-JAK inhibitor, 5-10 mg twice daily. Cell sorting was applied to PBMCs, and CD4+ and CD8+ T cells were collected. To note about this clone: No antigen is known for it.

V was shortened by 0 bases and J by 0 bases, with 10 bases between the two germline ends. Germline V gene data show CDR1 as SGHRS and CDR2 as YFSETQ. CDR3 size: 15 residues. The V call is TRBV5-1, the J call TRBJ2-7; weak D call: TRBD2 (6 bases). The receptor's source is a human donor with alopecia areata. The sequences come from CD4+ T cells sorted from blood, collected at week 24, from a patient treated with tofacitinib. The DNA for the CDR3 is TGCGCCAGCAGCTTGGGGGTGGAGGGCTCCTACGAGCAGTACTTC. It specifies CASSLGVEGSYEQYF.